This T cell receptor (beta chain) appears in the sequencing data of a study of T cell responses to AZD1222 COVID-19 vaccine. Study findings and constraints: Close to half of all spike-specific TCRs reportedly target regions of the variants that are unmutated. Spike regions recognized by vaccine-associated CD4 TCRs spanned the protein, led by 160-218 and 743-854.

A word on this clone: Its specificity is not known.

Assay used: immunoSEQ multiplex PCR; TCRdb lists only in-frame clones, some missing. The table lists 150,000 or so clones, roughly 92% of them singletons, with about 5.5% in the top ten. This CDR3 has 13 amino acids. The sample consisted of peripheral blood, taken on day 0 of AZD1222 vaccination. This TCR derives from an adult in good health. The chain has TRBV21-1 and TRBJ2-1; the table's D call, TRBD1, was not checked against the DNA. TRBV21-1 is deemed a pseudogene. The CDR3 DNA follows: TGTGCCAGCAGCAGGACAGGGGACAATGAGCAGTTCTTC. Amino acids: CASSRTGDNEQFF.